Only a few counts were recorded for the clone carrying this T cell receptor beta chain. The antigen is not known. The CDR3 covers 14 residues. Trimming took 0 bases from V and 6 from J, leaving 11 bases between them. The germline CDR1 and CDR2 sequences are LGHNA and YSLEER. The sample belongs to a study of blood T cells in healthy people across ages. Study-wide background: T cells yielded about one barcoded beta molecule per two cells through template switching.

Sample-barcoded 5' priming and a J-beta primer mix drove a second PCR of roughly 7 to 11 cycles. Using its own MiXCR run on the 5' RACE reads, TCRdb lists one record per CDR3 protein. This sample yields fewer than 2,000,000 distinct CDR3 sequences, of which around 42% are seen a single time; 20% to 25% belongs to the top ten. Findings and limits, study-wide: Donor CMV status was unknown, possibly confounding expanded clonotype changes.

Sequenced sample: blood. This clonotype originated in a human donor in good health. The V and J genes are TRBV4-3 and TRBJ1-2; D is undetermined. DNA for the CDR3: TGCGCCAGCAGCCAAGACATAAACACCGATGGCTACACCTTC. Amino acids: CASSQDINTDGYTF.